These 16 T cell receptor beta chains share one sample of origin, sequenced in a study of cytotoxic CD8 clonotypes in ibrutinib-treated CLL. Assay used: immunoSEQ multiplex PCR; TCRdb lists only in-frame clones, some missing. The data show some 61,000 clones, 68% seen once. This material consisted of PBMCs, taken after 12 months of ibrutinib treatment. The receptors shown here come from a human donor with chronic lymphocytic leukemia.

This rearrangement joins TRBV7-2 to TRBJ2-5; perhaps TRBD1 as D (5 bases). Germline-derived CDR1 and CDR2 are SGHTA and FQGNSA. The CDR3 has 12 residues. V lost 5 bases to trimming and J lost 6 bases, with 10 bases between them. Here the CDR3 reads CASSEQAKTQYF. In DNA form, the CDR3 reads TGTGCCAGCAGCGAACAGGCGAAGACCCAGTACTTC.

This clone was picked up a small number of times. V and J are TRBV28 and TRBJ1-6; D is possibly TRBD1 (5 bases). Deletions cut 10 bases from V and 14 bases from J, with 24 bases between. The V gene's germline CDR1 is MDHEN and CDR2 SYDVKM. This CDR3 has 14 amino acids. CDR3 in DNA: TGTGCCACCACCGGCCCAGGGATGATTCGGGCCCTCCACTTT. It yields the protein CATTGPGMIRALHF.

The chain uses TRBV9 and TRBJ1-4, with TRBD1 matching 11 bases. V shed 3 bases, J shed 8 bases, and the junction held 3 bases outside the gene matches. The germline CDR1 and CDR2 sequences are SGDLS and YYNGEE. This CDR3 is 14 amino acids long. CDR3 in DNA: TGTGCCAGCAGCGGGACAGGGGGCAAAGAAAAACTGTTTTTT. Protein sequence: CASSGTGGKEKLFF.

Comment on this clone: Additional DNA sequences in this sample encode the identical CDR3. Here the CDR3 reads CASSPQGGNQPQHF. CDR3 nucleotide sequence: TGTGCCAGCTCACCTCAGGGTGGAAATCAGCCCCAGCATTTT. The chain carries TRBV18 and TRBJ1-5; D is possibly TRBD1 (5 bases). There are 14 residues in the CDR3. Germline assignment: CDR1 KGHSH and CDR2 LQKENI. Trimming pared 3 bases from V and 4 bases from J, leaving 10 bases between. The full variable domain, its missing parts supplied by reference TRBV18 and TRBJ1-5, is NAGVMQNPRHLVRRRGQEARLRCSPMKGHSHVYWYRQLPEEGLKFMVYLQKENIIDESGMPKERFSAEFPKEGPSILRIQQVVRGDSAAYFCASSPQGGNQPQHFGDGTRLSIL.

The table lists this clone with a few counts. The DNA of the CDR3 is TGTGCCAGCTCTACAGACAGTAACTATGGCTACACCTTC. The encoded protein is CASSTDSNYGYTF. The chain is built from TRBV18 and TRBJ1-2, with a possible D match to TRBD1 (5 bases). CDR3 length equals 13 residues. V was pared by 6 bases and J by 1 base, with 9 bases between. Germline assignment: CDR1 KGHSH and CDR2 LQKENI.

This chain connects TRBV27 to TRBJ1-2; D gene unclear. V was cut by 6 bases and J by 5 bases, with 22 bases left in between. The length of the CDR3 is 16 residues. Per the germline V gene, CDR1 is MNHEY and CDR2 is SMNVEV (reference sequence). In nucleotides, the CDR3 is TGTGCCAGCAGCCCCAAACGACGTGAGGAGAAATATGGCTACACCTTC. This gives the protein CASSPKRREEKYGYTF.

The chain combines TRBV2 with TRBJ1-2; no definite D call. Per germline, CDR1 SNHLY and CDR2 FYNNEI. Trimming shortened V by 3 bases and J by 3 bases, and 14 bases separated the two germline ends. This CDR3 contains 15 residues. The CDR3, as DNA: TGTGCCAGCAGTGAGGAGGGTTGGATAGACTATGGCTACACCTTC. This codes for CASSEEGWIDYGYTF.

V usage is TRBV20-1 and J usage is TRBJ2-5; D could derive from TRBD1 or TRBD2 (5 bases each). Trimming cost V 7 bases and J 2 bases, with 5 bases left between them. The CDR3 covers 10 residues. The V gene's germline CDR1 is DFQATT and CDR2 SNEGSKA (reference sequence). The CDR3 nucleotides read TGCAGTGGGGGGCAAGAGACCCAGTACTTC. The encoded protein is CSGGQETQYF.

This chain uses TRBV5-4 with TRBJ1-2; no definite D call. CDR1 is SGHNT and CDR2 is YYREEE in the germline V gene (reference sequence). The CDR3 is 15 residues long. The V end was cut by 5 bases, the J end by 5 bases, with 19 bases between. In DNA, the CDR3 is TGTGCCAGCAGTTCTCCTACGGGTTCGGGGTATGGCTACACCTTC. Encoded protein: CASSSPTGSGYGYTF.

The chain has TRBV4-1 and TRBJ1-6; TRBD1 agrees at 7 bases. Germline V CDR1 and CDR2: MGHRA, YSYEKL. This CDR3 has 16 residues. V was pared by 0 bases and J by 7 bases, with 6 bases of the junction left unmatched. The CDR3 DNA reads TGCGCCAGCAGCCAAGATATGGGACAGCTGAATTCACCCCTCCACTTT. Its protein is CASSQDMGQLNSPLHF.

The chain is built from TRBV5-5 and TRBJ1-5; maybe TRBD1 (5 bases). This CDR3 region has 15 residues. From germline, CDR1 is SGHKS and CDR2 YYEKEE (reference sequence). V lost 0 bases and J lost 7, with 14 bases in between. CDR3 protein: CASSLVLSRDQPQHF. The CDR3 DNA reads as TGTGCCAGCAGCTTGGTGCTATCCAGGGACCAGCCCCAGCATTTT.

This clone was counted a few times. V and J are TRBV5-8 and TRBJ1-3, with D possibly being TRBD1 (5 bases). V lost 1 base to trimming and J lost 0 bases, with 14 bases between them. The CDR3 runs to 17 residues. The germline gives CDR1 SGHTS, CDR2 YDEGEE. The CDR3 here is CASSLTTGTPSGNTIYF. As DNA, the CDR3 is TGTGCCAGCAGCTTGACCACCGGGACCCCCTCTGGAAACACCATATATTTT.

V usage is TRBV15 and J usage is TRBJ1-1, with D perhaps matching TRBD1 (5 bases). This CDR3 contains 15 residues. V was cut by 0 bases and J by 3 bases, with 11 bases left in between. Germline-derived CDR1 and CDR2 are LNHNV and YYDKDF (reference sequence). The CDR3 coding sequence is TGTGCCACCAGCAGAGATCTGGAGGGACACACTGAAGCTTTCTTT. This encodes CATSRDLEGHTEAFF. Full variable domain (rest looked up from reference TRBV15 and TRBJ1-1): DAMVIQNPRYQVTQFGKPVTLSCSQTLNHNVMYWYQQKSSQAPKLLFHYYDKDFNNEADTPDNFQSRRPNTSFCFLDIRSPGLGDTAMYLCATSRDLEGHTEAFFGQGTRLTVV.

The chain employs TRBV7-2 and TRBJ2-3, with 8 bases matching TRBD2. This CDR3 is built from 15 residues. Germline-derived CDR1 and CDR2 are SGHTA and FQGNSA. V lost 5 bases, J lost 9 bases, and 13 bases stayed unmatched. For the CDR3, the DNA is TGTGCCAGCAGCAGCTCCACCACCACGGGGGGGACGCAGTATTTT. It specifies CASSSSTTTGGTQYF.

This chain joins TRBV11-2 and TRBJ2-7; D remains ambiguous. The CDR3 loop spans 11 amino acids. V shed 4 bases and J shed 3 bases, with 4 bases lying between them. CDR1 is SGHAT and CDR2 is FQNNGV in the germline V gene. The DNA for the CDR3 is TGTGCCAGCAGCTCCATCTACGAGCAGTACTTC. Amino acids: CASSSIYEQYF. Complete variable domain (other parts from reference TRBV11-2 and TRBJ2-7): EAGVAQSPRYKIIEKRQSVAFWCNPISGHATLYWYQQILGQGPKLLIQFQNNGVVDDSQLPKDRFSAERLKGVDSTLKIQPAKLEDSAVYLCASSSIYEQYFGPGTRLTVT.

V is TRBV30 and J is TRBJ2-2; 12 positions match TRBD2. The V segment lost 4 bases and the J segment 6 bases; nucleotides outside the gene matches: 12. The germline V gene encodes CDR1 GTSNPN and CDR2 SVGIG (reference sequence). This CDR3 contains 17 residues. CDR3 coding DNA: TGTGCCTGGAAGTGGGACACTCCTAGCGGGGGGGCCGGGGAGCTGTTTTTT. This gives the protein CAWKWDTPSGGAGELFF.